These 32 T cell receptor beta chains were sequenced from one sample in a study of T cell responses to AZD1222 COVID-19 vaccine. TCRdb keeps only in-frame clones here, not all; method: immunoSEQ multiplex PCR. This table has 85,000 to 130,000 clones, nearly 95% appearing once. The source material was peripheral blood, sampled on day 0 of AZD1222 vaccination. These receptors were taken from an adult in good health.

J is TRBJ2-7 and V is TRBV4-3; D gene ambiguous. Trimming pared 0 bases from V and 2 bases from J, leaving 14 bases between. The CDR3 spans 16 residues. Germline V gives CDR1 LGHNA, CDR2 YSLEER. The CDR3 DNA sequence: TGCGCCAGCAGCCAAGAAAAGTCAAGCATTGCCTACGAGCAGTACTTC. It is translated as CASSQEKSSIAYEQYF.

The CDR3 sequence is CASGLMRGGDEQFF. In DNA form, the CDR3 reads TGTGCTAGTGGTTTGATGCGAGGGGGCGATGAGCAGTTCTTC. The V gene is TRBV12-5, the J gene TRBJ2-1; 7 bases are a match to TRBD1. The germline gives CDR1 LGHNT, CDR2 FRNRAP. After removal of 2 bases from V and 8 bases from J, the junction contained 6 bases not matched to a gene. The CDR3 has 14 residues.

The rearrangement uses TRBV11-3 and TRBJ2-7; possibly TRBD1 or TRBD2 for D (5 bases each). The V end lost 2 bases, the J end lost 0 bases, and 11 bases lay between the germline ends. The CDR3 has 15 amino acids. The germline V gene has CDR1 SGHNT and CDR2 YENEEA. CDR3 loop: CASSLRDGSSYEQYF. CDR3 DNA: TGTGCCAGCAGCTTAAGGGACGGAAGCTCCTACGAGCAGTACTTC. The variable domain in full, with the rest retrieved from reference TRBV11-3 and TRBJ2-7, is EAGVVQSPRYKIIEKKQPVAFWCNPISGHNTLYWYLQNLGQGPELLIRYENEEAVDDSQLPKDRFSAERLKGVDSTLKIQPAELGDSAVYLCASSLRDGSSYEQYFGPGTRLTVT.

CDR3 sequence: CASRDRDNGYTF. The DNA for the CDR3 is TGTGCCAGTAGGGACAGGGATAATGGCTACACCTTC. The chain employs TRBV19 and TRBJ1-2, with 8 bases aligning to TRBD1. J gave up 6 bases and V 6 bases, and 3 bases lay outside the gene matches. CDR3 length: 12 amino acids. CDR1 LNHDA and CDR2 SQIVND come from the germline V gene (reference sequence).

The table lists this clone with a few counts. CDR3 nucleotides: TGTGCCAGCAGCTATTCCCTTGGCAGGGGCTACGAGCAGTACTTC. This translates into CASSYSLGRGYEQYF. The chain couples TRBV11-2 to TRBJ2-7; TRBD1 might be the D (6 bases). V gave up 4 bases and J gave up 3 bases, with 16 bases separating them. This CDR3 has 15 amino acids. CDR1 and CDR2 (germline): SGHAT, FQNNGV.

The chain is built from TRBV7-3 and TRBJ2-7; 7 bases match TRBD2. The V and J ends lost 5 bases and 4 bases, in that order; junction bases with no gene match: 11. The CDR3 extends over 15 amino acids. The germline CDR1 and CDR2 sequences are SGHTA and FQGTGA. CDR3 DNA: TGTGCCAGCAGCCCGGGGGGAGCGAACTCTTACGAGCAGTACTTC. This translates into CASSPGGANSYEQYF.

This sequence joins TRBV7-8 and TRBJ1-4; tentative D call: TRBD1 (5 bases). Trimming took off 5 bases at V and 4 bases at J, with 11 bases between the two ends. The CDR3 has 14 residues. Germline CDR1 is SGHVS and CDR2 is FQNEAQ. The CDR3 bases are TGTGCCAGCAGCCGGGGGAGCCGTAATGAAAAACTGTTTTTT. Its translation: CASSRGSRNEKLFF.

This clone appeared a single time. The gene calls are TRBV2 and TRBJ1-5; D remains unclear. Germline values: CDR1 SNHLY, CDR2 FYNNEI. The length of the CDR3 is 13 residues. The V gene lost 4 bases and the J gene lost 5 bases, with 9 bases spanning the gap. The CDR3 loop reads CASSVEGDQPQHF. In DNA form, the CDR3 reads TGTGCCAGCAGTGTAGAGGGCGATCAGCCCCAGCATTTT.

This clone was found once. The chain has TRBV28 and TRBJ2-5; 10 bases map to TRBD2. The junction had 9 bases not matched to a gene; V was cut back by 3 bases and J by 5 bases. CDR1 is MDHEN and CDR2 is SYDVKM in the germline V gene. The CDR3 length is 16 residues. CDR3 loop: CASSLFSGRKGETQYF. The CDR3 coding sequence is TGTGCCAGCAGTTTGTTTAGCGGGAGGAAAGGGGAGACCCAGTACTTC. The complete variable domain, with remaining parts taken from reference TRBV28 and TRBJ2-5, reads DVKVTQSSRYLVKRTGEKVFLECVQDMDHENMFWYRQDPGLGLRLIYFSYDVKMKEKGDIPEGYSVSREKKERFSLILESASTNQTSMYLCASSLFSGRKGETQYFGPGTRLLVL.

Only a few counts were recorded for this clone. DNA for the CDR3: TGTGCCAGCAGCGTAGGTGGTTCTGGGGCCAACGTCCTGACTTTC. This sequence encodes CASSVGGSGANVLTF. The V call is TRBV9, the J call TRBJ2-6, with no clear D. Germline V gene lookup returns CDR1 SGDLS and CDR2 YYNGEE. V was cut by 0 bases and J by 1 base, with 5 bases left in between. CDR3 size: 15 residues.

The V and J genes are TRBV6-5 and TRBJ1-1; no clear D gene. Trimming removed 6 bases at V and 6 bases at J, with 14 bases between. The CDR3 has 13 amino acids. Germline CDR1 reads MNHEY; CDR2 reads SVGAGI. The CDR3 nucleotides are TGTGCCAGCAGAGCCCCAGGTTCGGCTGAAGCTTTCTTT. Translating it yields CASRAPGSAEAFF.

The count of this clone is one. The V and J genes are TRBV6-4 and TRBJ2-5; 14 bases line up with TRBD2. Germline V gene lookup returns CDR1 MRHNA and CDR2 SNTAGT. Trimming took 3 bases from V and 1 from J; bases not matched to a gene: 13. The CDR3 consists of 20 residues. The CDR3 loop is CASSEWPGTSGSRGQETQYF. CDR3 nucleotides: TGTGCCAGCAGTGAATGGCCCGGGACTAGCGGGAGTCGAGGCCAAGAGACCCAGTACTTC.

The V call is TRBV9, the J call TRBJ1-5; D is undetermined. The CDR3 consists of 16 residues. V was clipped by 6 bases and J by 1 base, with 17 bases between them. Germline V lookup: CDR1 SGDLS, CDR2 YYNGEE. CDR3 nucleotides: TGTGCCAGCACCTCACCCCCCAGTCACAGCAATCAGCCCCAGCATTTT. Translated, it gives CASTSPPSHSNQPQHF.

The V gene is TRBV7-3, the J gene TRBJ2-1; TRBD2 matches 12 bases. The CDR3 loop spans 16 amino acids. The V and J ends lost 2 bases and 6 bases, in that order; junction bases with no gene match: 5. Looked up from germline, CDR1 is SGHTA and CDR2 is FQGTGA. The CDR3: CASSLPLAGGRNEQFF. The CDR3 DNA sequence: TGTGCCAGCAGCTTACCCCTAGCGGGAGGGCGCAATGAGCAGTTCTTC.

V gene TRBV11-2 combines with J gene TRBJ2-7; tentative D call: TRBD1 (6 bases). The CDR3 has 14 residues. Germline V gene data show CDR1 as SGHAT and CDR2 as FQNNGV. Trimming cost V 5 bases and J 0 bases, with 11 bases left between them. DNA for the CDR3: TGTGCCAGCAGCCCACAGGGAGCCTCCTACGAGCAGTACTTC. It encodes CASSPQGASYEQYF.

The chain couples TRBV29-1 to TRBJ1-2; tentative D call: TRBD1 (5 bases). CDR1 SQVTM and CDR2 ANQGSEA come from the germline V gene. This CDR3 has 12 amino acids. Trimming removed 5 bases at V and 3 bases at J, with 10 bases between. The CDR3 DNA reads TGCAGCGTTCAGGGTACCGACTATGGCTACACCTTC. This translates into CSVQGTDYGYTF.

The chain employs TRBV14 and TRBJ2-7; D remains unclear. V lost 0 bases to trimming and J lost 7 bases, with 7 bases between them. CDR1 is SGHDN and CDR2 is FVKESK in the germline V gene. The CDR3 runs to 12 residues. CDR3 sequence (DNA): TGTGCCAGCAGCCAAGAAGTGGGTGAGCAGTACTTC. Protein sequence: CASSQEVGEQYF.

The chain is built from TRBV5-1 and TRBJ2-2; the match to TRBD2 covers 8 bases. From germline, CDR1 is SGHRS and CDR2 YFSETQ. J was trimmed by 3 bases and V by 0 bases; bases with no gene match: 7. The CDR3 is made up of 17 amino acids. CDR3 in amino acids: CASSLEPGGAYTGELFF. In DNA form, the CDR3 reads TGCGCCAGCAGCTTGGAGCCGGGAGGGGCGTACACCGGGGAGCTGTTTTTT.

The chain couples TRBV5-4 to TRBJ1-1; 9 bases are shared with TRBD1. Germline-derived CDR1 and CDR2 are SGHNT and YYREEE (reference sequence). CDR3 length equals 16 residues. Unmatched junction bases numbered 7, after V lost 4 bases and J lost 0 bases. CDR3 DNA sequence: TGTGCCAGCAGCCCAGCGGACAGGGGCCTGAACACTGAAGCTTTCTTT. Protein: CASSPADRGLNTEAFF. Combining the CDR3 with reference TRBV5-4 and TRBJ1-1 gives the whole variable domain ETGVTQSPTHLIKTRGQQVTLRCSSQSGHNTVSWYQQALGQGPQFIFQYYREEENGRGNFPPRFSGLQFPNYSSELNVNALELDDSALYLCASSPADRGLNTEAFFGQGTRLTVV.

The rearrangement uses TRBV2 and TRBJ2-4; 10 nucleotides match TRBD2. V was clipped by 5 bases and J by 4 bases; unmatched bases: 2. The CDR3 covers 14 residues. The germline V gene has CDR1 SNHLY and CDR2 FYNNEI. CDR3: CASSSSGGKNIQYF. The CDR3 DNA reads as TGTGCCAGCAGTAGTAGCGGGGGGAAAAACATTCAGTACTTC.

The chain uses TRBV25-1 and TRBJ1-4; no clear D gene. This CDR3 has 14 residues. CDR1 is MGHDK and CDR2 is SYGVNS in the germline V gene. The V gene lost 1 base and the J gene lost 5 bases, with 8 bases spanning the gap. This CDR3 is CASSESAENEKLFF. The CDR3 coding sequence is TGTGCCAGCAGTGAATCGGCGGAGAATGAAAAACTGTTTTTT.

The chain uses TRBV7-9 and TRBJ2-7; TRBD2 might be the D (6 bases). Germline values: CDR1 SEHNR, CDR2 FQNEAQ (reference sequence). Trimming left V 1 base short and J 4 bases short, with 8 bases between. The CDR3 totals 13 residues. The CDR3 sequence is CASSLVGGYEQYF. In nucleotides, the CDR3 is TGTGCCAGCAGCTTAGTTGGGGGGTACGAGCAGTACTTC.

This clone has a single count. This sequence joins TRBV2 and TRBJ2-5, with D tentatively TRBD1 (5 bases). Germline V gene sequence: CDR1 SNHLY, CDR2 FYNNEI. The V and J ends lost 4 bases and 4 bases respectively, with 16 bases between them. This CDR3 comprises 15 residues. The CDR3 here is CASSVAQGLGETQYF. CDR3 sequence (DNA): TGTGCCAGCAGTGTGGCCCAGGGATTAGGAGAGACCCAGTACTTC. Full variable domain (rest looked up from reference TRBV2 and TRBJ2-5): EPEVTQTPSHQVTQMGQEVILRCVPISNHLYFYWYRQILGQKVEFLVSFYNNEISEKSEIFDDQFSVERPDGSNFTLKIRSTKLEDSAMYFCASSVAQGLGETQYFGPGTRLLVL.

The rearrangement joins TRBV13 to TRBJ2-1; D is uncertain. Trimming cost V 2 bases and J 7 bases, with 12 bases left between them. CDR3 length equals 14 residues. The germline gives CDR1 PRHDT, CDR2 FYEKMQ (reference sequence). CDR3 DNA: TGTGCCAGCAGCTTAATGAGGCGTAGGAATGAGCAGTTCTTC. Its protein product is CASSLMRRRNEQFF.

This chain links TRBV18 with TRBJ1-3; D is unclear. There are 15 residues in the CDR3. Germline lookup yields CDR1 KGHSH and CDR2 LQKENI. The germline V and J ends were trimmed by 2 bases and 0 bases, with 8 bases remaining between them. CDR3 in amino acids: CASSPVESSGNTIYF. The CDR3 coding sequence is TGTGCCAGCTCACCAGTAGAGAGCTCTGGAAACACCATATATTTT.

The chain recombines TRBV6-5 with TRBJ1-1; a weak D match, TRBD1 (6 bases). Germline CDR1 reads MNHEY; CDR2 reads SVGAGI. The CDR3 spans 15 residues. The V end lost 6 bases, the J end lost 0 bases, and 14 bases lay between the germline ends. The CDR3 DNA reads as TGTGCCAGCAGGTATCCAACAGGGATGAACACTGAAGCTTTCTTT. Translated: CASRYPTGMNTEAFF.

The chain recombines TRBV7-3 with TRBJ1-1, with D hard to call. CDR3 length: 13 residues. CDR1 is SGHTA, CDR2 FQGTGA, per germline. V was trimmed by 8 bases and J by 1 base, leaving 11 bases between them. The DNA of the CDR3 is TGTGCCAGCTCCTCGCCCGGGAACACTGAAGCTTTCTTT. This translates into CASSSPGNTEAFF.

This rearrangement joins TRBV7-8 to TRBJ2-4, with a possible D match to TRBD2 (7 bases). The CDR3 is made up of 17 amino acids. Germline CDR1 is SGHVS and CDR2 is FQNEAQ. V was cut by 5 bases and J by 7 bases, with 24 bases left in between. CDR3 DNA sequence: TGTGCCAGCAGCCGGTCTAGGGGGGGCAGTCTTTTGAACATTCAGTACTTC. Translation: CASSRSRGGSLLNIQYF.

The chain couples TRBV5-6 to TRBJ1-1; 8 nucleotides agree with TRBD1. The CDR3 consists of 16 residues. V trimming: 1 base; J trimming: 0 bases; junction bases outside the gene matches: 5. Per germline, CDR1 SGHDT and CDR2 YYEEEE. The CDR3 protein is CASSLWTGFMNTEAFF. The CDR3 region has the DNA TGTGCCAGCAGCTTGTGGACAGGGTTCATGAACACTGAAGCTTTCTTT.

CDR3 DNA: TGTGCCACCAGTGATTTGGGACTAGCGGGAGAATATGAGCAGTTCTTC. This sequence encodes CATSDLGLAGEYEQFF. V usage is TRBV24-1 and J usage is TRBJ2-1, with 13 bases that match TRBD2. Trimming at V came to 0 bases and at J to 8 bases, leaving 3 bases not matched to a gene. Looked up from germline, CDR1 is KGHDR and CDR2 is SFDVKD. The CDR3 sequence is 16 residues long.

Notes on this clone: Sequence at one end of the junction differs from germline and may be a read error. The rearrangement uses TRBV7-8 and TRBJ2-7; 10 nucleotides agree with TRBD2. The germline CDR1 and CDR2 sequences are SGHVS and FQNEAQ. The CDR3 length is 15 residues. The CDR3 protein is CASSLRLAGVQEQCF. In nucleotides, the CDR3 is TGTGCCAGCAGCCTACGTCTAGCGGGAGTGCAGGAGCAGTGCTTC.

The V and J genes are TRBV7-8 and TRBJ2-5; D may be TRBD1 or TRBD2 (6 bases each). Germline V gene data show CDR1 as SGHVS and CDR2 as FQNEAQ. V was pared by 6 bases and J by 4 bases, with 9 bases between. The CDR3 extends over 12 amino acids. The CDR3 sequence is CASRKGGETQYF. The CDR3 DNA reads as TGTGCCAGCAGAAAGGGGGGAGAGACCCAGTACTTC.